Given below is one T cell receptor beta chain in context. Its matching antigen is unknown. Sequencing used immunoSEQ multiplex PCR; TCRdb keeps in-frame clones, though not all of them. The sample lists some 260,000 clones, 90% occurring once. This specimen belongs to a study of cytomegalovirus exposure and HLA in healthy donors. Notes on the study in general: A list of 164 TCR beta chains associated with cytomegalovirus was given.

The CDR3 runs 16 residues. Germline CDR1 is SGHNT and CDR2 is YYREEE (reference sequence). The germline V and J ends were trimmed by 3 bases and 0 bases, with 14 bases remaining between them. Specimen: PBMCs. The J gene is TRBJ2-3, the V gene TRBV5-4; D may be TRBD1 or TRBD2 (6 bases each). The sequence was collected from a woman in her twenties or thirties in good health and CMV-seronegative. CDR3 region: CASSYGGRGSTDTQYF. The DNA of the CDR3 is TGTGCCAGCAGCTATGGGGGGCGGGGCAGCACAGATACGCAGTATTTT. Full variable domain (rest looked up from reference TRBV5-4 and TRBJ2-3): ETGVTQSPTHLIKTRGQQVTLRCSSQSGHNTVSWYQQALGQGPQFIFQYYREEENGRGNFPPRFSGLQFPNYSSELNVNALELDDSALYLCASSYGGRGSTDTQYFGPGTRLTVL.